This TCR beta chain was identified during a study of regulatory T cells in long-lasting Graves disease. Study-wide results and caveats: Whereas 966 public clonotypes were shared by new patients, persistent patients shared more, at 2,500 to 3,500.

Germline V lookup: CDR1 MGHRA, CDR2 YSYEKL. This CDR3 region has 16 residues. V was shortened by 1 base and J by 4 bases, with 17 bases between the two germline ends. This clonotype was seen ten or more times. The antigen remains undetermined. According to the study, TCR beta libraries were built with iRepertoire HTBI primers and CDR3-region Arm-PCR. A single record per CDR3 protein comes from TCRdb applying MiXCR to the multiplex PCR reads. The sample has more than 450,000 distinct CDR3 sequences, more than 10% seen once; the top ten hold about 8.9%. The time point was: newly diagnosed GD, antithyroid drugs for less than 3 months. From PBMCs, RNA was extracted and then used to make the TCR library. This same sample was also part of a study on T cells in Graves' hyperthyroidism and ophthalmopathy. This second study says: Ophthalmopathy and stable hyperthyroidism were separated by a 13 V-J model.

Material: peripheral blood mononuclear cells (PBMCs), obtained at new diagnosis, from a patient treated with antithyroid drugs. The TCR comes from a woman in her 30s with Graves disease. V and J are TRBV4-1 and TRBJ2-7; possibly TRBD1 for D (5 bases). The CDR3 nucleotides are TGCGCCAGCAGCCAAGCCCATTCTTCTGGGGCTTACGAGCAGTACTTC. It is translated as CASSQAHSSGAYEQYF.